Listed here are 9 T cell receptor beta chains from one sample, sequenced in a study of blood T cell repertoires in COVID-19. Generated by immunoSEQ multiplex PCR, the TCRdb table keeps only in-frame clones and is missing some. The sample lists 170,000 or so clones, 80% to 85% occurring once. Sequenced material: peripheral blood. These receptors all stem from a woman aged 40 to 50 with COVID-19, enrolled during active disease.

The chain couples TRBV6-1 to TRBJ2-2; D is uncertain. The germline V gene encodes CDR1 MNHNS and CDR2 SASEGT. This CDR3 has 12 amino acids. V was trimmed by 3 bases and J by 5 bases, leaving 4 bases between them. CDR3 bases: TGTGCCAGCAGTGATATAACCGGGGAGCTGTTTTTT. This codes for CASSDITGELFF.

V usage is TRBV7-7 and J usage is TRBJ1-1; D not resolved. Trimming stripped 0 bases from V and 3 bases from J, with 5 bases between. CDR3 length: 13 amino acids. The germline V gene has CDR1 SSHAT and CDR2 FNYEAQ (reference sequence). This CDR3 reads CASSLAGDTEAFF. The DNA of the CDR3 is TGTGCCAGCAGCTTAGCAGGAGACACTGAAGCTTTCTTT.

The V call is TRBV28, the J call TRBJ2-1; 7 bases are shared with TRBD2. Per the germline V gene, CDR1 is MDHEN and CDR2 is SYDVKM. The CDR3 is 15 amino acids. V was clipped by 6 bases and J by 8 bases; unmatched bases: 13. CDR3 DNA sequence: TGTGCCAGCAGAGGAGCGGGACCTACTCGAGATGAGCAGTTCTTC. Translation gives CASRGAGPTRDEQFF.

In its sample, this clone was seen a few times. The genes are TRBV5-8 and TRBJ1-3; 8 nucleotides match TRBD1. The CDR3 totals 15 residues. The germline V gene encodes CDR1 SGHTS and CDR2 YDEGEE. V shed 1 base and J 0 bases; nucleotides not matched to a gene: 0. The CDR3 DNA reads as TGTGCCAGCAGCTTGACAGGGGGCTCTGGAAACACCATATATTTT. Translated, it gives CASSLTGGSGNTIYF.

The rearrangement joins TRBV27 to TRBJ2-7; D perhaps matches TRBD2 (6 bases). V gave up 10 bases and J gave up 3 bases, with 13 bases separating them. The CDR3 runs 12 residues. The germline gives CDR1 MNHEY, CDR2 SMNVEV (reference sequence). In nucleotides, the CDR3 is TGTGCCACGGGGGTAGGGAACTACGAGCAGTACTTC. Protein: CATGVGNYEQYF.

The V and J genes are TRBV6-4 and TRBJ2-5, with a tentative D call TRBD1 (6 bases). Trimming took 4 bases from V and 5 from J, leaving 11 bases between them. The length of the CDR3 is 13 residues. The germline CDR1 and CDR2 sequences are MRHNA and SNTAGT. CDR3 coding DNA: TGTGCCAGCAGTGCAGGGGAGTGGGAGACCCAGTACTTC. Translating gives CASSAGEWETQYF.

The chain uses TRBV6-5 and TRBJ1-4; D unclear. The CDR3 loop spans 12 amino acids. CDR1 is MNHEY, CDR2 SVGAGI, per germline. V was cut by 6 bases and J by 8 bases, with 10 bases left in between. CDR3 DNA: TGTGCCAGCAGGGGCAGTGGAGAAAAACTGTTTTTT. This encodes CASRGSGEKLFF.

The gene calls are TRBV5-1 and TRBJ2-4, with D perhaps matching TRBD2 (5 bases). The CDR3 consists of 14 residues. V was shortened by 3 bases and J by 6 bases, with 13 bases between the two germline ends. The V gene's germline CDR1 is SGHRS and CDR2 YFSETQ. The CDR3 sequence: CASSSGSGSNIQYF. The CDR3, as DNA: TGCGCCAGCAGCTCGGGGAGTGGGTCAAACATTCAGTACTTC.

The chain is built from TRBV2 and TRBJ2-6; D remains unclear. Deletions cut 8 bases from V and 0 bases from J, with 8 bases between. The CDR3 is 14 residues long. Germline loops: CDR1 SNHLY, CDR2 FYNNEI. This CDR3 reads CASAYSSGANVLTF. Written as DNA, the CDR3 is TGTGCCAGCGCGTATAGCTCTGGGGCCAACGTCCTGACTTTC.